Below are 14 T cell receptor beta chains sequenced from a single sample in a study of T-cell reconstitution after alpha-beta-depleted transplantation in children. A library of TCRbeta sequences, prepared with unique molecular identifiers, was generated. TCRdb reprocessed the PCR reads with MiXCR, giving one entry per CDR3 protein. The profile shows 250,000 to 350,000 distinct CDR3 sequences, 9.5% to 10% of them singletons. This specimen consisted of PBMCs from the stem cell graft donor, obtained from the stem cell graft. These receptors originate from a human donor who donated a stem cell graft to a child with SCID.

The chain links TRBV21-1 to TRBJ2-5; the D call of TRBD2 is as the table states it, not checked on the DNA. TRBV21-1 represents a pseudogene. The CDR3 has 15 amino acids. The CDR3 here is CASSNRPRRKGTQYF. The CDR3 DNA reads TGTGCCAGCAGCAACAGGCCCAGAAGGAAAGGGACCCAGTACTTC.

In its sample, this clonotype was seen many times. CDR3 loop: CASSPPGYEQFF. The CDR3 DNA reads TGTGCCAGCAGCCCGCCTGGCTATGAGCAGTTCTTC. The chain carries TRBV11-2 and TRBJ2-1; no definite D call. Deletions cut 5 bases from V and 8 bases from J, with 10 bases between. Per the germline V gene, CDR1 is SGHAT and CDR2 is FQNNGV. This CDR3 has 12 residues.

This clonotype was observed many times. The J gene is TRBJ2-7, the V gene TRBV20-1; no clear D. The CDR3 spans 12 residues. Looked up from germline, CDR1 is DFQATT and CDR2 is SNEGSKA (reference sequence). The germline V and J ends were trimmed by 4 bases and 3 bases, with 10 bases remaining between them. The CDR3 DNA reads TGCAGTGCTAAGGACGGAGTCTACGAGCAGTACTTC. Its protein is CSAKDGVYEQYF.

The chain links TRBV2 to TRBJ2-7; tentatively, D is TRBD1 (6 bases). The length of the CDR3 is 12 residues. V shed 8 bases and J shed 3 bases, with 11 bases lying between them. Germline V lookup: CDR1 SNHLY, CDR2 FYNNEI. The CDR3 nucleotides are TGTGCCAGCGAGGGCAGGGGCTACGAGCAGTACTTC. Translating it yields CASEGRGYEQYF.

The CDR3 protein is CASSFPGQGPQQFF. Written as DNA, the CDR3 is TGTGCCAGCAGTTTTCCTGGACAGGGACCTCAGCAGTTCTTC. The chain combines TRBV12-3 or TRBV12-4 with TRBJ2-1; 8 nucleotides align to TRBD1. The CDR3 has 14 amino acids. After removal of 3 bases from V and 11 bases from J, the junction contained 9 bases not matched to a gene.

The CDR3 DNA reads as TGCGCCAGCAGCACCACCGGGACTAGCAGAGGCCACGAGCAGTACTTC. Its translation: CASSTTGTSRGHEQYF. The chain combines TRBV5-1 with TRBJ2-7; 9 bases are shared with TRBD2. Germline V CDR1 and CDR2: SGHRS, YFSETQ. V lost 4 bases to trimming and J lost 5 bases; unmatched junction nucleotides: 13. This CDR3 has 16 residues. The full variable domain, rest sourced from reference TRBV5-1 and TRBJ2-7, is KAGVTQTPRYLIKTRGQQVTLSCSPISGHRSVSWYQQTPGQGLQFLFEYFSETQRNKGNFPGRFSGRQFSNSRSEMNVSTLELGDSALYLCASSTTGTSRGHEQYFGPGTRLTVT.

This clonotype was found a few times. The V gene is TRBV12-3 or TRBV12-4, the J gene TRBJ2-1, with 8 bases that match TRBD2. CDR3 length: 14 amino acids. The V and J ends lost 6 bases and 10 bases, in that order; junction bases with no gene match: 11. The CDR3 coding sequence is TGTGCCAGCAGCCCGGCGGCGGGGGGTCCGGAGCAGTTCTTC. Its translation: CASSPAAGGPEQFF.

In this sample, this clonotype turned up many times. CDR3 residues: CASSLVSTGELFF. CDR3 bases: TGCGCCAGCAGCTTGGTTTCCACCGGGGAGCTGTTTTTT. This sequence joins TRBV5-1 and TRBJ2-2; the D is unclear. V was shortened by 0 bases and J by 4 bases, with 4 bases between the two germline ends. CDR1 and CDR2 from the germline V gene are SGHRS and YFSETQ. CDR3 length: 13 residues.

This clonotype was recorded at least ten times. The chain is built from TRBV4-1 and TRBJ1-1; a weak D match, TRBD1 (5 bases). V lost 5 bases and J 1 base, leaving 14 bases between the germline ends. The CDR3 is 15 amino acids. Germline V gene sequence: CDR1 MGHRA, CDR2 YSYEKL. CDR3 bases: TGCGCCAGCAGCTCTCAGGGAACTGGGAACACTGAAGCTTTCTTT. It codes for CASSSQGTGNTEAFF.

This clonotype showed up just a few times. The J gene is TRBJ2-7, the V gene TRBV5-1, with TRBD1 matching over 9 bases. The germline V gene has CDR1 SGHRS and CDR2 YFSETQ. The CDR3 runs to 16 residues. Trimming took 2 bases from V and 4 from J; bases not matched to a gene: 10. The CDR3 loop is CASSFRTGEVVYEQYF. The CDR3 DNA reads TGCGCCAGCAGCTTCAGGACAGGGGAAGTGGTTTACGAGCAGTACTTC. Variable domain in full (rest from reference TRBV5-1 and TRBJ2-7): KAGVTQTPRYLIKTRGQQVTLSCSPISGHRSVSWYQQTPGQGLQFLFEYFSETQRNKGNFPGRFSGRQFSNSRSEMNVSTLELGDSALYLCASSFRTGEVVYEQYFGPGTRLTVT.

The table lists this clonotype with a few counts. J is TRBJ2-7 and V is TRBV3-1, with D perhaps being TRBD1 or TRBD2 (6 bases each). Trimming took 4 bases from V and 5 from J, leaving 12 bases between them. The CDR3 is 13 residues long. Germline V gene lookup returns CDR1 LGHDT and CDR2 YNNKEL (reference sequence). CDR3 sequence: CASSRGAWDEQYF. In DNA form, the CDR3 reads TGTGCCAGCAGCCGGGGGGCCTGGGACGAGCAGTACTTC.

The chain combines TRBV5-1 with TRBJ2-7; perhaps D is TRBD1 or TRBD2 (5 bases each). CDR1 and CDR2 from the germline V gene are SGHRS and YFSETQ. Trimming left V 0 bases short and J 0 bases short, with 10 bases between. The length of the CDR3 is 15 residues. The CDR3 DNA follows: TGCGCCAGCAGCTTGGTTGGGGGAGACTCCTACGAGCAGTACTTC. This encodes CASSLVGGDSYEQYF.

This clonotype was found many times. CDR3 region: CAISDYGRAKDTQYF. CDR3 in DNA: TGTGCCATCAGTGATTACGGCAGGGCGAAAGATACGCAGTATTTT. The gene calls are TRBV10-3 and TRBJ2-3; TRBD1 is a possible D gene (5 bases). The V end lost 3 bases, the J end lost 5 bases, and 15 bases lay between the germline ends. This CDR3 comprises 15 residues. Germline loops: CDR1 ENHRY, CDR2 SYGVKD.

This clonotype was recorded at least ten times. This chain joins TRBV20-1 and TRBJ2-1; 7 nucleotides match TRBD1. Per germline, CDR1 DFQATT and CDR2 SNEGSKA (reference sequence). Trimming cost V 2 bases and J 4 bases; bases outside gene matches: 8. CDR3 length equals 15 residues. DNA for the CDR3: TGCAGTGCTAGACCTTGGACAGGAAGATACAATGAGCAGTTCTTC. This gives the protein CSARPWTGRYNEQFF.